This TCR beta chain was captured in a study of identical twins. A few counts support this clonotype. One entry per CDR3 protein results from TCRdb running MiXCR on the 5' RACE reads. In the table there are approximately 1.8 million distinct CDR3 sequences, less than 35% of which are singletons. This receptor was identified in a newborn girl in good health. Sequenced input: cord blood.

Here the CDR3 reads CASSRTVLAEYEQYF. As DNA, the CDR3 is TGTGCCAGCAGCCGCACCGTTCTAGCGGAATACGAGCAGTACTTC. V is TRBV3-1 and J is TRBJ2-7; 7 nucleotides align to TRBD2. CDR1 and CDR2 (germline): LGHDT, YNNKEL (reference sequence). Germline trimming cut 4 bases from V and 4 bases from J; bases unmatched to any gene: 10. CDR3 length equals 15 residues.